These T cell receptor beta chains were read from a single sample in a study of OX40 agonist ivuxolimab in advanced cancers. Sequencing used immunoSEQ multiplex PCR; TCRdb keeps in-frame clones, though not all of them. The data hold 77,000 or so clones, with 90% observed a single time. Sequencing used CD4+ or CD8+ T cells sorted from blood, obtained in a trial of the OX40 agonist ivuxolimab. These receptors were taken from an adult with an advanced solid tumor such as melanoma, head and neck, liver or kidney cancer. The CDR3 runs from the conserved cysteine through the conserved F or W. Each record gives: J gene, D gene, CDR3 length, V gene, clone size, CDR3 protein, CDR3 DNA. D genes are given only for firm matches. The size field is filled for only some rows; it gives once, few, many or a size class.

TRBJ2-3	TRBD1	15	TRBV11-2	NA	CASSWRTGNTDTQYF	TGTGCCAGCAGCTGGCGGACAGGGAACACAGATACGCAGTATTTT
TRBJ2-1	NA	16	TRBV7-9	NA	CASSPPGGGVYNEQFF	TGTGCCAGCAGCCCGCCCGGGGGCGGGGTATACAATGAGCAGTTCTTC
TRBJ2-1	TRBD2	15	TRBV5-1	NA	CASRSGGAAYNEQFF	TGCGCCAGCAGGTCCGGGGGGGCGGCCTACAATGAGCAGTTCTTC
TRBJ2-7	NA	15	TRBV5-1	NA	CASRAITGLFREQYF	TGCGCCAGCAGAGCAATCACAGGGTTATTTCGCGAGCAGTACTTC
TRBJ1-3	NA	15	TRBV28	once	CASTIGLSSGNTIYF	TGTGCCAGCACCATAGGGCTGAGCTCTGGAAACACCATATATTTT
TRBJ1-1	TRBD1	14	TRBV28	NA	CASSIRGHSDEAFF	TGTGCCAGCAGTATCAGGGGGCACTCGGATGAAGCTTTCTTT
TRBJ1-1	NA	16	TRBV5-5	NA	CASSLVGTGSGTEAFF	TGTGCCAGCAGCTTGGTGGGAACAGGGTCGGGCACTGAAGCTTTCTTT
TRBJ2-2	NA	15	TRBV5-4	NA	CASSLARGFSGELFF	TGTGCCAGCAGCTTGGCCAGGGGCTTCTCCGGGGAGCTGTTTTTT
TRBJ1-3	NA	16	TRBV18	NA	CASSPVGESSGNTIYF	TGTGCCAGCTCACCGGTAGGAGAATCCTCTGGAAACACCATATATTTT
TRBJ2-5	NA	15	TRBV9	NA	CASSVGRQFQETQYF	TGTGCCAGCAGCGTAGGTAGACAGTTCCAAGAGACCCAGTACTTC
TRBJ2-7	NA	12	TRBV29-1	NA	CSVGDNSYEQYF	TGCAGCGTTGGTGACAACTCCTACGAGCAGTACTTC
TRBJ1-2	NA	16	TRBV19	NA	CATQRDRESGNYGYTF	TGTGCCACCCAGCGCGACCGAGAATCGGGCAACTATGGCTACACCTTC
TRBJ2-3	TRBD2	14	TRBV14	NA	CASSRGGGTDTQYF	TGTGCCAGCAGCCGGGGAGGGGGCACAGATACGCAGTATTTT
TRBJ1-1	NA	12	TRBV28	NA	CASSHLSTEAFF	TGTGCCAGCAGCCACCTCTCCACTGAAGCTTTCTTT
TRBJ2-1	NA	14	TRBV6-4	NA	CASSRIGGYNEQFF	TGTGCCAGCAGTCGGATCGGGGGCTACAATGAGCAGTTCTTC
TRBJ2-7	TRBD2	14	TRBV27	NA	CASSLLAGGYEQYF	TGTGCCAGCAGTTTACTAGCGGGGGGGTACGAGCAGTACTTC
TRBJ2-5	TRBD2	14	TRBV18	NA	CASSPLAAQETQYF	TGTGCCAGCTCACCTCTAGCGGCCCAAGAGACCCAGTACTTC
TRBJ1-2	TRBD1	14	TRBV27	NA	CASRLGDRAYGYTF	TGTGCCAGCAGACTAGGGGACAGGGCCTATGGCTACACCTTC
TRBJ2-1	TRBD2	15	TRBV6-5	NA	CASRQIAGGYNEQFF	TGTGCCAGCAGGCAAATAGCGGGGGGCTACAATGAGCAGTTCTTC
TRBJ2-1	NA	15	TRBV7-9	NA	CASTPTTATYNEQFF	TGTGCCAGCACCCCAACTACCGCGACCTACAATGAGCAGTTCTTC
TRBJ2-7	NA	14	TRBV5-5	NA	CASSLEQTSYEQYF	TGTGCCAGCAGCTTGGAACAGACGTCCTACGAGCAGTACTTC
TRBJ1-5	NA	15	TRBV6-6	NA	CASRHNFGGNQPQHF	TGTGCCAGCAGACATAACTTTGGGGGCAATCAGCCCCAGCATTTT
TRBJ1-2	NA	13	TRBV4-3	once	CASSQARQEGYTF	TGCGCCAGCAGCCAAGCCCGACAAGAGGGCTACACCTTC
TRBJ2-3	NA	13	TRBV6-1	NA	CASTLSTWTPQYF	TGTGCCAGCACGCTCTCGACCTGGACCCCGCAGTATTTT